Below are 14 T cell receptor beta chains sequenced from a single sample in a study of T cells in Graves' hyperthyroidism and ophthalmopathy (dated by TCRdb to about 2019). The library came from multiplex PCR. The listed sequencing device is Illumina HiSeq 2000. TCR beta CDR3 regions were amplified from RNA transcripts. For the first round of RT-PCR on the TCR CDR3, the HTBI primer set was used together with the Qiagen OneStep RT-PCR kit. Using fastp at Q25 and MiXCR, TCRdb reprocessed the public reads and kept productive beta chains. One record per CDR3 amino acid sequence lists the most common genes and DNA. Across this sample there are under 350,000 distinct CDR3 sequences, with 18% seen only once. The ten largest clonotypes hold about half of the sample. Material: blood. The receptors come from a woman between 50 and 59 years old with Graves' hyperthyroidism.

This clonotype was observed at least ten times. The gene calls are TRBV19 and TRBJ1-1; D is unresolved. Trimming left V 2 bases short and J 8 bases short, with 18 bases between. The germline V gene encodes CDR1 LNHDA and CDR2 SQIVND (reference sequence). CDR3 size: 15 residues. The CDR3 reads CASSIMNTGLGEAFF. The CDR3 DNA reads as TGTGCCAGTAGTATAATGAACACCGGTTTGGGGGAAGCTTTCTTT.

The rearrangement joins TRBV6-1 to TRBJ1-2; D is undetermined. V shed 6 bases and J shed 7 bases, with 9 bases lying between them. Germline values: CDR1 MNHNS, CDR2 SASEGT. The CDR3 sequence is 11 residues long. The CDR3 bases are TGTGCCAGCAGAACTCTGGTTGGCTACACCTTC. It yields the protein CASRTLVGYTF.

The table lists this clonotype with a few counts. The genes are TRBV3-1 and TRBJ1-4; 7 nucleotides match TRBD1. CDR3 size: 15 residues. V trimming: 4 bases; J trimming: 7 bases; junction bases outside the gene matches: 9. The germline CDR1 and CDR2 sequences are LGHDT and YNNKEL (reference sequence). The CDR3 spells CASSPTTGRTEKLFF. The CDR3 DNA reads TGTGCCAGCAGCCCGACGACAGGGCGTACTGAAAAACTGTTTTTT.

The chain carries TRBV6-1 and TRBJ2-2; 7 positions agree with TRBD2. The CDR3 covers 13 residues. CDR1 and CDR2 (germline): MNHNS, SASEGT. Trimming took 6 bases from V and 3 from J; bases not matched to a gene: 1. Here the CDR3 reads CASRREYTGELFF. For the CDR3, the DNA is TGTGCCAGCAGGCGGGAGTACACCGGGGAGCTGTTTTTT.

This clonotype showed up just a few times. The genes are TRBV12-3 or TRBV12-4 and TRBJ2-3, with 12 bases matching TRBD2. The length of the CDR3 is 15 residues. The junction had 8 bases not matched to a gene; V was cut back by 6 bases and J by 7 bases. CDR3 region: CASRPLAGGPYTQYF. DNA for the CDR3: TGTGCCAGCAGGCCACTAGCGGGAGGCCCCTATACGCAGTATTTT.

This clonotype turned up a few times. The V call is TRBV7-9, the J call TRBJ2-3; D call uncertain. Per germline, CDR1 SEHNR and CDR2 FQNEAQ (reference sequence). CDR3 size: 12 residues. The germline V and J ends were trimmed by 8 bases and 2 bases, with 8 bases remaining between them. CDR3 DNA: TGTGCCAGCTCCGTGGCCACAGATACGCAGTATTTT. It is translated as CASSVATDTQYF.

A remark on this clonotype: The germline gene is not matched at one end of the junction; a read error may be the cause. This chain joins TRBV7-6 and TRBJ1-1; TRBD1 agrees at 9 bases. The CDR3 length is 15 residues. The germline V gene encodes CDR1 SGHVS and CDR2 FNYEAQ. CDR3 sequence reads: CASSQWTGDNTETFF. The DNA for the CDR3 is TGTGCCAGCAGCCAGTGGACAGGGGATAACACTGAAACTTTCTTT.

This clonotype was seen more than once but under ten times. The V gene is TRBV10-3, the J gene TRBJ1-4; D is ambiguous. Germline lookup yields CDR1 ENHRY and CDR2 SYGVKD. V was pared by 4 bases and J by 0 bases, with 9 bases between. CDR3 length equals 15 residues. CDR3: CAISAHHATNEKLFF. The CDR3 DNA reads as TGTGCCATCAGTGCCCACCATGCAACTAATGAAAAACTGTTTTTT.

This clonotype appeared many times. The rearrangement uses TRBV7-2 and TRBJ2-1; 10 bases line up with TRBD2. Germline trimming cut 1 base from V and 2 bases from J; bases unmatched to any gene: 11. The CDR3 is 19 amino acids. CDR1 and CDR2 from the germline V gene are SGHTA and FQGNSA. The CDR3 coding sequence is TGTGCCAGCAGCTTAGTGGGTCTAGCGGGGGCCCTTCCCTACAATGAGCAGTTCTTC. Amino acid sequence: CASSLVGLAGALPYNEQFF.

This clonotype occurred a few times. The V gene is TRBV10-3, the J gene TRBJ2-5, with D perhaps TRBD2 (6 bases). Deletions cut 0 bases from V and 4 bases from J, with 18 bases between. This CDR3 comprises 17 residues. Germline CDR1 is ENHRY and CDR2 is SYGVKD. The CDR3 DNA reads TGTGCCATCAGTGAGTCGATAAGCGGGTGGGATATAGAGACCCAGTACTTC. Encoded protein: CAISESISGWDIETQYF.

This chain joins TRBV11-2 and TRBJ1-5, with D perhaps TRBD1 (6 bases). The V and J ends lost 8 bases and 2 bases respectively, with 13 bases between them. Germline-derived CDR1 and CDR2 are SGHAT and FQNNGV. This CDR3 spans 14 amino acids. In DNA, the CDR3 is TGTGCCAGCTCCGGACAGTTTCGCAATCAGCCCCAGCATTTT. Encoded protein: CASSGQFRNQPQHF.

V is TRBV20-1 and J is TRBJ1-6, with D hard to call. The germline gives CDR1 DFQATT, CDR2 SNEGSKA (reference sequence). The CDR3 covers 16 residues. The V end lost 2 bases, the J end lost 0 bases, and 11 bases lay between the germline ends. The CDR3, as DNA: TGCAGTGCTAGAAACACCATAAGCTCCTATAATTCACCCCTCCACTTT. Protein sequence: CSARNTISSYNSPLHF.

Only a few counts were recorded for this clonotype. Relative to the germline gene, one junction end is altered; a read error may explain this. The chain combines TRBV7-7 with TRBJ2-1; D gene ambiguous. Germline values: CDR1 SSHAT, CDR2 FNYEAQ (reference sequence). The CDR3 length is 12 residues. The CDR3 sequence: CASSLGTGEQFF. CDR3 bases: TGTGCTAGCAGCTTAGGTACGGGTGAGCAGTTCTTC. Combining the CDR3 with reference TRBV7-7 and TRBJ2-1 gives the whole variable domain GAGVSQSPRYKVTKRGQDVTLRCDPISSHATLYWYQQALGQGPEFLTYFNYEAQPDKSGLPSDRFSAERPEGSISTLTIQRTEQRDSAMYRCASSLGTGEQFFGPGTRLTVL.

This clonotype occurred a few times. The J gene is TRBJ2-3, the V gene TRBV29-1, with 8 bases that match TRBD2. This CDR3 has 13 amino acids. V dropped 6 bases and J dropped 2; count of bases not matched to a gene: 4. The V gene's germline CDR1 is SQVTM and CDR2 ANQGSEA. The chain's CDR3 is CSVQAGVTDTQYF. For the CDR3, the DNA is TGCAGCGTCCAAGCGGGGGTCACAGATACGCAGTATTTT.